One and the same sample provided the 18 T cell receptor beta chains below, sequenced in a study of beta chain features in type 1 diabetes. The authors reverse transcribed all of the isolated RNA, so sequencing captured expressed TCRB transcripts. Assay used: immunoSEQ multiplex PCR; TCRdb lists only in-frame clones, some missing. The profile shows about 240,000 clones, 27% of them singletons. Material for sequencing was central memory CD4+ T cells from blood. The receptors were gathered from a man between 25 and 39 years old in good health.

This clone was found a few times. The chain's CDR3 is CAWSDRAGHQPQHF. CDR3 DNA sequence: TGTGCCTGGAGTGACAGGGCTGGGCATCAGCCCCAGCATTTT. The genes are TRBV30 and TRBJ1-5; possible D gene TRBD1, 6 bases. Germline CDR1 is GTSNPN and CDR2 is SVGIG (reference sequence). The CDR3 spans 14 residues. V lost 1 base to trimming and J lost 5 bases, with 12 bases between them.

This rearrangement joins TRBV14 to TRBJ2-3; D is perhaps TRBD2 (5 bases). V shed 4 bases and J shed 2 bases, with 13 bases lying between them. Germline V gives CDR1 SGHDN, CDR2 FVKESK. CDR3 size: 15 residues. The CDR3 here is CASSRDQRTTDTQYF. The CDR3 DNA reads TGTGCCAGCAGCCGGGATCAGCGGACCACAGATACGCAGTATTTT.

This clone was recorded a few times. The chain has TRBV19 and TRBJ2-1, with D hard to call. Trimming removed 6 bases from V and 0 bases from J, with 6 bases in between. Germline lookup yields CDR1 LNHDA and CDR2 SQIVND (reference sequence). The CDR3 has 13 residues. Here the CDR3 reads CASRESSYNEQFF. As DNA, the CDR3 is TGTGCCAGTAGAGAGAGCTCCTACAATGAGCAGTTCTTC.

This clone appeared a few times. The chain uses TRBV5-1 and TRBJ1-4; D is ambiguous. Trimming removed 4 bases at V and 4 bases at J, with 14 bases between. Germline V gene sequence: CDR1 SGHRS, CDR2 YFSETQ. The CDR3 covers 15 residues. For the CDR3, the DNA is TGCGCCAGCAGCCCGGACGCCGGTAATAATGAAAAACTGTTTTTT. It is translated as CASSPDAGNNEKLFF.

The chain recombines TRBV15 with TRBJ1-2; no firm D call. The CDR3 runs to 16 residues. Looked up from germline, CDR1 is LNHNV and CDR2 is YYDKDF (reference sequence). Between the trimmed V and J ends, which lost 5 bases and 4 bases, there was a span of 20 bases. The CDR3 nucleotides are TGTGCCACCAGCCCCGGTAGTGTAAAGTTGGGCTATGGCTACACCTTC. As protein: CATSPGSVKLGYGYTF.

The chain has TRBV2 and TRBJ2-2; tentatively, D is TRBD2 (6 bases). Germline loops: CDR1 SNHLY, CDR2 FYNNEI. The CDR3 extends over 13 amino acids. Trimming took 6 bases from V and 4 from J, leaving 9 bases between them. This chain's CDR3 is CASRQGLTGELFF. The CDR3 nucleotides are TGTGCCAGCAGGCAGGGACTCACCGGGGAGCTGTTTTTT.

This clone was observed a handful of times. The chain couples TRBV5-1 to TRBJ2-5, with no clear D. The V gene lost 3 bases and the J gene lost 7 bases, with 16 bases spanning the gap. CDR1 is SGHRS, CDR2 YFSETQ, per germline. The CDR3 has 14 amino acids. The CDR3 region has the DNA TGCGCCAGCAGCTCGAAGGGCTTGGAGTCGACCCAGTACTTC. Its protein product is CASSSKGLESTQYF.

This clone was seen only a few times. V is TRBV6-1 and J is TRBJ1-5; weak D call: TRBD1 (6 bases). Trimming took 4 bases from V and 2 from J, leaving 15 bases between them. The CDR3 covers 16 residues. CDR1 and CDR2 from the germline V gene are MNHNS and SASEGT. CDR3 nucleotides: TGTGCCAGCAGTGCGGCGCGGGGGGCAGGCAATCAGCCCCAGCATTTT. Protein: CASSAARGAGNQPQHF.

J is TRBJ2-4 and V is TRBV7-2; the D is unclear. V lost 1 base and J lost 6, with 13 bases in between. This CDR3 is built from 15 residues. CDR1 and CDR2 (germline): SGHTA, FQGNSA. CDR3 in DNA: TGTGCCAGCAGCTTAGGCGGCAACGTCGTAAACATTCAGTACTTC. This translates into CASSLGGNVVNIQYF.

This clone was counted between two and nine times. The chain employs TRBV27 and TRBJ1-2, with D possibly being TRBD1 (6 bases). V was pared by 4 bases and J by 2 bases, with 14 bases between. CDR3 length: 15 residues. Germline V gives CDR1 MNHEY, CDR2 SMNVEV (reference sequence). The CDR3, as DNA: TGTGCCAGCAGTTCCCAGGTACAGGGAAACTATGGCTACACCTTC. As protein: CASSSQVQGNYGYTF.

V is TRBV14 and J is TRBJ1-6, with D possibly being TRBD1 (5 bases). Germline V CDR1 and CDR2: SGHDN, FVKESK. The CDR3 is 13 residues long. The V and J ends lost 8 bases and 9 bases respectively, with 14 bases between them. CDR3 in DNA: TGTGCCAGCGGCCCTAAGGGGTTTTCACCCCTCCACTTT. This gives the protein CASGPKGFSPLHF.

The J gene is TRBJ1-6, the V gene TRBV7-2; D gene uncertain. CDR1 SGHTA and CDR2 FQGNSA come from the germline V gene. This CDR3 comprises 12 residues. Trimming pared 6 bases from V and 12 bases from J, leaving 12 bases between. The CDR3 DNA follows: TGTGCCAGCAGTGACGGTGTTCAACCCCTCCACTTT. It codes for CASSDGVQPLHF.

This clone was counted a few times. At one end the junction does not follow the germline gene, possibly because of a read error. V and J are TRBV13 and TRBJ2-7, with TRBD1 matching 8 bases. Germline V gene data show CDR1 as PRHDT and CDR2 as FYEKMQ (reference sequence). The CDR3 is 18 residues long. For the CDR3, the DNA is TGTGCCAGCAGCCTAGGTCCCGGGACAGGTATGGGCACTTACGAGCAGTACTTC. Translating it yields CASSLGPGTGMGTYEQYF.

The rearrangement joins TRBV25-1 to TRBJ1-2, with a weak D call TRBD1 (6 bases). V gave up 5 bases and J gave up 8 bases, with 21 bases separating them. Germline CDR1 is MGHDK and CDR2 is SYGVNS. This CDR3 spans 15 amino acids. In DNA form, the CDR3 reads TGTGCCAGCAGTCCACTTCGGACAGATGGAAGAGGCTACACCTTC. This gives the protein CASSPLRTDGRGYTF.

This clone came up a few times. The CDR3 DNA reads TGTGCCAGCAGTACAGAAATTGAGCAGTTCTTC. It yields the protein CASSTEIEQFF. J is TRBJ2-1 and V is TRBV6-5; D not resolved. V was cut by 5 bases and J by 9 bases, with 8 bases left in between. The CDR3 is 11 amino acids. Germline CDR1 MNHEY, CDR2 SVGAGI.

The chain employs TRBV29-1 and TRBJ2-2, with 7 positions matching TRBD1. V trimming: 7 bases; J trimming: 2 bases; junction bases outside the gene matches: 7. The germline V gene encodes CDR1 SQVTM and CDR2 ANQGSEA. This CDR3 is 14 amino acids long. The CDR3 sequence is CSATDRANTGELFF. CDR3 DNA sequence: TGCAGCGCAACCGACAGGGCTAACACCGGGGAGCTGTTTTTT.

This chain joins TRBV30 and TRBJ2-7; D unclear. This CDR3 has 15 residues. CDR1 and CDR2 from the germline V gene are GTSNPN and SVGIG (reference sequence). V dropped 4 bases and J dropped 5 bases, with 21 bases sitting between them. In DNA, the CDR3 is TGTGCCTGGAATCGGAAAGGGTTAGAATCGGACGAGCAGTACTTC. Translated: CAWNRKGLESDEQYF.

This clone was observed at least ten times. The chain recombines TRBV7-9 with TRBJ1-2; maybe TRBD1 (6 bases). Germline assignment: CDR1 SEHNR and CDR2 FQNEAQ (reference sequence). Trimming took off 1 base at V and 3 bases at J, with 12 bases between the two ends. The CDR3 consists of 15 residues. The CDR3 spells CASSLVRGAHYGYTF. CDR3 DNA: TGTGCCAGCAGCTTAGTCAGGGGCGCACACTATGGCTACACCTTC. Together with reference TRBV7-9 and TRBJ1-2, the CDR3 gives the full variable domain: DTGVSQNPRHKITKRGQNVTFRCDPISEHNRLYWYRQTLGQGPEFLTYFQNEAQLEKSRLLSDRFSAERPKGSFSTLEIQRTEQGDSAMYLCASSLVRGAHYGYTFGSGTRLTVV.